This T cell receptor (beta chain) was identified during a study of T cells in Graves' hyperthyroidism and ophthalmopathy. Diagnoses rested on clinical symptoms, serum thyroxine and TRAb, thyroid ultrasound and orbital computed tomography. At least ten counts were recorded for this clonotype. Its target is not known. V shed 4 bases and J 5 bases; nucleotides not matched to a gene: 3. The germline V gene has CDR1 SGHTA and CDR2 FQGTGA. The CDR3 is 15 amino acids. Study-wide findings and caveats: Blood also carried most thyroid clonotypes expanded above 0.001.

Template material for amplifying TCR beta CDR3 regions consisted of RNA transcripts. Using the HTBI primer set, a first-round RT-PCR was run on the TCR CDR3. MiXCR, run by TCRdb on the multiplex PCR reads, gives a single entry per CDR3 protein. The data contain about 400,000 distinct CDR3 sequences, around 16% of them singletons. The clonotype comes from a woman under 30 with Graves' hyperthyroidism. What was sequenced was blood. The chain uses TRBV7-3 and TRBJ2-1; TRBD2 matches at 12 bases. Here the CDR3 reads CASSSRTSGDNEQFF. CDR3 nucleotides: TGTGCCAGCAGCTCGAGGACTAGCGGGGACAATGAGCAGTTCTTC. Using reference TRBV7-3 and TRBJ2-1 for the parts outside the CDR3, the full variable domain is GAGVSQTPSNKVTEKGKYVELRCDPISGHTALYWYRQSLGQGPEFLIYFQGTGAADDSGLPNDRFFAVRPEGSVSTLKIQRTERGDSAVYLCASSSRTSGDNEQFFGPGTRLTVL.